This T cell receptor beta chain was sequenced during a study of blood T cell repertoires in COVID-19. Looking at the study overall: Nucleic acid was either cDNA or gDNA, and it came from T cells, B-cell-depleted T cells, or PBMCs.

Profiling relied on immunoSEQ multiplex PCR, and the TCRdb table lists in-frame clones only, not all of them. Among about 21,000 clones, around 89% were seen once, and the ten largest hold around 18%. Per the germline V gene, CDR1 is SGDLS and CDR2 is YYNGEE. Germline trimming cut 3 bases from V and 5 bases from J; bases unmatched to any gene: 7. The CDR3 sequence is 14 residues long. The TCR sequence derives from a man between 65 and 85 years old with active COVID-19. Material: peripheral blood. The chain is built from TRBV9 and TRBJ1-1; 7 bases are shared with TRBD1. This chain's CDR3 is CASSADRVLTEAFF. In DNA, the CDR3 is TGTGCCAGCAGCGCCGACAGGGTTCTTACTGAAGCTTTCTTT.